The rows below give T cell receptor beta chains drawn from one sample of a study of monozygotic twins with inflammatory bowel disease. TCRdb reprocessed the 5' RACE reads, with one entry per CDR3 protein and no DNA. The repertoire table contains approximately 330,000 distinct CDR3 sequences. The sequencing input was blood. These receptors were collected from a human donor with ulcerative colitis or Crohn's disease, or a healthy co-twin of an affected twin (not recorded which). Both conserved end residues are part of each CDR3.

14	TRBV12-3/TRBV12-4	TRBJ2-7	CASRSGTEYYEQYF
14	TRBV10-3	TRBJ2-3	CAISPETGTDTQYF
15	TRBV27	TRBJ2-7	CASSIREGGRYEQYF
15	TRBV28	TRBJ2-3	CASSQPGGGTDTQYF
12	TRBV12-3/TRBV12-4	TRBJ2-1	CASRPKHNEQFF
11	TRBV29-1	TRBJ1-2	CSARQGYGYTF
16	TRBV12-3/TRBV12-4	TRBJ2-1	CASSLGSGSPYNEQFF
15	TRBV5-1	TRBJ2-5	CASSLYLAGVETQYF
12	TRBV6-5	TRBJ2-1	CASSSGPNEQFF
12	TRBV20-1	TRBJ2-7	CSARGVEREQYF
13	TRBV29-1	TRBJ2-2	CSGGQGVSGELFF
14	TRBV6-6	TRBJ2-7	CASQGQGVYYEQYF
18	TRBV3-1	TRBJ2-7	CASSQEALTGGPFDEQYF
13	TRBV20-1	TRBJ2-1	CSASGGANNEQFF
16	TRBV28	TRBJ2-2	CASSFSRAPNTGELFF
14	TRBV20-1	TRBJ2-7	CSAPTLAGNYEQYF
12	TRBV20-1	TRBJ2-7	CSAQDRGNEQYF
18	TRBV28	TRBJ2-1	CASSLLLIRGSSYNEQFF
14	TRBV2	TRBJ2-3	CASSVLASTDTQYF
16	TRBV10-3	TRBJ2-1	CAISESIAVAPNEQFF
14	TRBV7-2	TRBJ1-2	CASSYSGRGVDYTF
14	TRBV5-4	TRBJ2-7	CASSRRAGSDEQYF
16	TRBV14	TRBJ2-2	CASSYLPGGRTGELFF
14	TRBV28	TRBJ1-1	CASSTGVGNTEAFF
16	TRBV19	TRBJ2-1	CASTPFPQGSPNEQFF
14	TRBV28	TRBJ2-7	CASRLTSTTYEQYF
15	TRBV21-1	TRBJ1-4	CASSKPQGANEKLFF
17	TRBV5-4	TRBJ2-5	CASSLKAFGLGQETQYF
14	TRBV12-3/TRBV12-4	TRBJ2-4	CASRGTGRYNIQYF